One sample yielded the 18 T cell receptor beta chains listed below, sequenced in a study of blood T cell repertoires in COVID-19. This table comes from immunoSEQ multiplex PCR, and its TCRdb copy is limited to in-frame clones, with some not included. The sample includes about 240,000 clones, about nine tenths seen only once; the top ten take just over 7%. Sequenced sample: peripheral blood. All receptors derive from a man between 60 and 70 years old who had recovered from COVID-19.

The chain has TRBV6-5 and TRBJ1-6; 10 bases are shared with TRBD1. The CDR3 spans 15 residues. Germline V CDR1 and CDR2: MNHEY, SVGAGI. V dropped 8 bases and J dropped 7; count of bases not matched to a gene: 8. The CDR3 reads CASRADRGPNSPLHF. For the CDR3, the DNA is TGTGCCAGCCGAGCCGACAGGGGGCCCAATTCACCCCTCCACTTT.

The gene calls are TRBV5-4 and TRBJ2-5, with 7 bases matching TRBD2. V lost 2 bases to trimming and J lost 2 bases; unmatched junction nucleotides: 3. Per germline, CDR1 SGHNT and CDR2 YYREEE (reference sequence). The CDR3 extends over 14 amino acids. CDR3 DNA sequence: TGTGCCAGCAGCTTCTCACTAGCGCAAGAGACCCAGTACTTC. Protein sequence: CASSFSLAQETQYF.

The V gene is TRBV2, the J gene TRBJ2-5; 13 bases map to TRBD2. In germline, CDR1 is SNHLY, CDR2 FYNNEI. The CDR3 loop spans 16 amino acids. Trimming took 4 bases from V and 4 from J; bases not matched to a gene: 6. The CDR3 here is CASSVTRTSGGETQYF. The CDR3 DNA follows: TGTGCCAGCAGTGTCACCCGGACTAGCGGGGGAGAGACCCAGTACTTC.

This chain connects TRBV18 to TRBJ2-3; a possible D gene is TRBD2 (6 bases). The ends were cut back, 1 base at V and 0 bases at J, with 11 bases in the middle. This CDR3 region has 16 residues. Germline-derived CDR1 and CDR2 are KGHSH and LQKENI. The CDR3 DNA is TGTGCCAGCTCACCACGGATCGGGACTAGCACAGATACGCAGTATTTT. This sequence encodes CASSPRIGTSTDTQYF.

This chain connects TRBV9 to TRBJ1-5; 7 nucleotides match TRBD1. V lost 3 bases and J lost 5; bases outside the gene matches: 2. Germline assignment: CDR1 SGDLS and CDR2 YYNGEE. CDR3 length: 13 residues. CDR3 in amino acids: CASSGQGYQPQHF. The CDR3 coding sequence is TGTGCCAGCAGCGGACAGGGCTATCAGCCCCAGCATTTT.

The V gene is TRBV6-1, the J gene TRBJ2-1; possibly TRBD2 for D (6 bases). The CDR3 contains 14 residues. The germline CDR1 and CDR2 sequences are MNHNS and SASEGT. V shed 2 bases and J shed 4 bases, with 9 bases lying between them. The CDR3 here is CASSELGLYNEQFF. The CDR3 nucleotides are TGTGCCAGCAGTGAACTAGGACTATACAATGAGCAGTTCTTC.

The genes are TRBV28 and TRBJ1-2, with D perhaps TRBD1 (6 bases). The V end lost 7 bases, the J end lost 7 bases, and 19 bases lay between the germline ends. This CDR3 has 14 amino acids. CDR1 is MDHEN and CDR2 is SYDVKM in the germline V gene. In nucleotides, the CDR3 is TGTGCCAGCATTGCGGGGGGCAAGGGGCGTGGCTACACCTTC. Translation: CASIAGGKGRGYTF.

This chain joins TRBV5-8 and TRBJ2-7, with TRBD1 matching 9 bases. The CDR3 spans 16 residues. CDR1 is SGHTS and CDR2 is YDEGEE in the germline V gene. The V segment lost 3 bases and the J segment 1 base; nucleotides outside the gene matches: 8. The CDR3: CASSSLGQGISYEQYV. In DNA, the CDR3 is TGTGCCAGCAGCTCACTCGGACAGGGGATTTCCTACGAGCAGTACGTC.

This clone was observed a single time. The chain couples TRBV19 to TRBJ1-2; TRBD1 aligns across 9 bases. The V segment lost 5 bases and the J segment 4 bases; nucleotides outside the gene matches: 8. Germline loops: CDR1 LNHDA, CDR2 SQIVND (reference sequence). This CDR3 is 15 amino acids long. The CDR3 DNA sequence: TGTGCCAGTAGTTTGACAGGGGGACGGGTCTATGGCTACACCTTC. This sequence encodes CASSLTGGRVYGYTF.

The chain couples TRBV11-2 to TRBJ2-7, with D tentatively TRBD2 (7 bases). From germline, CDR1 is SGHAT and CDR2 FQNNGV. The CDR3 runs to 14 residues. The ends were cut back, 2 bases at V and 3 bases at J, with 11 bases in the middle. Written as DNA, the CDR3 is TGTGCCAGCAGCTTAAGGGGGGGACACTACGAGCAGTACGTC. It translates to CASSLRGGHYEQYV.

CDR3 sequence reads: CASSSDSSGNTIYF. The CDR3 DNA sequence: TGCGCCAGCAGCTCGGACAGCTCTGGAAACACCATATATTTT. V usage is TRBV5-1 and J usage is TRBJ1-3; tentative D call: TRBD1 (6 bases). This CDR3 is built from 14 residues. Between the trimmed V and J ends, which lost 3 bases and 0 bases, there was a span of 7 bases. The germline gives CDR1 SGHRS, CDR2 YFSETQ.

The chain carries TRBV2 and TRBJ2-3, with 12 bases identical to TRBD2. Unmatched junction bases numbered 12, after V lost 6 bases and J lost 2 bases. Germline-derived CDR1 and CDR2 are SNHLY and FYNNEI. This CDR3 is built from 18 residues. CDR3 sequence: CASSVTTRLAGDTDTQYF. In DNA, the CDR3 is TGTGCCAGCAGCGTTACGACTCGACTAGCGGGGGACACAGATACGCAGTATTTT. Complete variable domain (other parts from reference TRBV2 and TRBJ2-3): EPEVTQTPSHQVTQMGQEVILRCVPISNHLYFYWYRQILGQKVEFLVSFYNNEISEKSEIFDDQFSVERPDGSNFTLKIRSTKLEDSAMYFCASSVTTRLAGDTDTQYFGPGTRLTVL.

This clone has a single count. This chain links TRBV10-3 with TRBJ2-2; TRBD1 matches at 8 bases. Germline loops: CDR1 ENHRY, CDR2 SYGVKD. V lost 0 bases to trimming and J lost 1 base; unmatched junction nucleotides: 1. The CDR3 has 16 residues. CDR3 protein: CAISESGTGNTGELFF. The CDR3 nucleotides are TGTGCCATCAGTGAGTCTGGGACAGGGAACACCGGGGAGCTGTTTTTT.

The chain employs TRBV15 and TRBJ2-7; no definite D call. This CDR3 comprises 13 residues. V was pared by 0 bases and J by 2 bases, with 5 bases between. The germline gives CDR1 LNHNV, CDR2 YYDKDF (reference sequence). CDR3 coding DNA: TGTGCCACCAGCAGAGATTATACCTACGAGCAGTACTTC. Protein sequence: CATSRDYTYEQYF.

This clone was counted only a few times. The J gene is TRBJ1-1, the V gene TRBV27; tentative D call: TRBD1 (6 bases). Germline CDR1 and CDR2: MNHEY and SMNVEV (reference sequence). CDR3 length equals 15 residues. Between the trimmed V and J ends, which lost 4 bases and 0 bases, there was a span of 12 bases. The CDR3 coding sequence is TGTGCCAGCAGTTCGGGGGGGGCGGTGAACACTGAAGCTTTCTTT. Amino acids: CASSSGGAVNTEAFF.

This rearrangement joins TRBV18 to TRBJ1-4, with D possibly being TRBD1 (5 bases). The CDR3 is 14 amino acids. CDR1 KGHSH and CDR2 LQKENI come from the germline V gene. V shed 0 bases and J shed 10 bases, with 12 bases lying between them. The CDR3 region is CASSPPGPQGKLFF. Here the CDR3 DNA reads TGTGCCAGCTCACCACCCGGGCCGCAGGGAAAACTGTTTTTT.

The V call is TRBV12-5, the J call TRBJ2-7; 8 nucleotides agree with TRBD2. CDR1 and CDR2 from the germline V gene are LGHNT and FRNRAP. Trimming at V came to 6 bases and at J to 2 bases, leaving 9 bases not matched to a gene. The CDR3 runs to 15 residues. The CDR3 is CASGKDGTRTYEQYF. In DNA, the CDR3 is TGTGCTAGTGGCAAAGACGGGACTAGGACCTACGAGCAGTACTTC. Full variable domain (missing parts from reference TRBV12-5 and TRBJ2-7): DARVTQTPRHKVTEMGQEVTMRCQPILGHNTVFWYRQTMMQGLELLAYFRNRAPLDDSGMPKDRFSAEMPDATLATLKIQPSEPRDSAVYFCASGKDGTRTYEQYFGPGTRLTVT.

This clone was observed a handful of times. The V and J genes are TRBV5-8 and TRBJ1-5; D is unclear. Trimming pared 3 bases from V and 1 base from J, leaving 17 bases between. CDR1 SGHTS and CDR2 YDEGEE come from the germline V gene. This CDR3 is 17 amino acids long. The CDR3 is CASSSRPGIVSNQPQHF. For the CDR3, the DNA is TGTGCCAGCAGCTCCAGGCCGGGGATCGTCAGCAATCAGCCCCAGCATTTT.